This TCR beta chain came from a study of siplizumab effects on memory and regulatory T cells. Sequencing used immunoSEQ multiplex PCR; TCRdb keeps in-frame clones, though not all of them. The top ten clones hold approximately 0.71% of a sample with about 100,000 clones, around 90% of them seen once. Concerning this clone: Its antigen remains unknown.

V dropped 4 bases and J dropped 3 bases, with 13 bases sitting between them. Germline CDR1 is SGHTA and CDR2 is FQGTGA. The CDR3 runs 14 residues. Whole-study results and caveats: Solely a minor proportion of alloreactive clones could be assigned to unstimulated subsets. Whether proliferating Tregs in siplizumab cultures suppress was not functionally confirmed.

The TCR originated in a human donor in good health. The rearrangement uses TRBV7-3 and TRBJ2-7; weak D call: TRBD2 (6 bases). Sequenced: Tregs sorted from blood. The CDR3 DNA follows: TGTGCCAGCAGCTGGAGTGGGGGGTACTACGAGCAGTACTTC. This translates into CASSWSGGYYEQYF.